This T cell receptor beta chain derives from a study of blood T cell repertoires in COVID-19 (dated by TCRdb to 2019 to 2021). General notes on the study: Samples covering the acute and convalescent phases of COVID-19 were provided by collaborators in the United States, Italy and Spain. The samples were drawn from the first 160 participants of the ongoing ImmuneRACE study and from 950 to 1,500 subjects provided by 6 global collaborators. The repertoires were released in a freely available public database intended as a resource for research on the immune response to SARS-CoV-2. A de-identified subject ID, COVID-19 status, age in years and sex were almost always included in the sample metadata. The dataset comprised deeply sampled blood TCRbeta repertoires from subjects exposed to, actively infected with, or recovered from COVID-19. The material from the prospective study consisted of cDNA or gDNA derived from T cells, B-cell-depleted T cells, or PBMCs. Where HLA class I and class II types were available, the types were taken from metadata supplied by the sample provider, not from assay-based typing. The paper's findings and limits, for the study overall: The quantity of clinical and demographic metadata differed by source and by participant and was supplied without curation.

Each collaborating institution followed its own protocols to collect whole blood in K2EDTA tubes. Collaborator samples were shipped for TCRbeta analysis as frozen whole blood, isolated PBMCs, or DNA extracted from either sample type. The CDR3 starts with the cysteine, ends with the phenylalanine, and has 15 residues. Solely the CDR3 DNA is kept, with 45 bases framed from the first base. CDR1 and CDR2 are read off the germline V gene (reference sequence) as MNHEY and SMNVEV. Cut back by 6 bases and 1 base, the V and J ends lie 15 bases apart. TCRbeta CDR3 regions were amplified from genomic DNA by means of the immunoSEQ Assay, a bias-controlled multiplex PCR. The study's own analysis went as follows. The number of nucleated cells in each sample was estimated by amplification of reference gene primers within the assay. To quantify the absolute abundance of each unique TCRbeta CDR3 rearrangement, sequence reads were collapsed and filtered. For each sample, productive Simpson clonality was calculated as the square root of Simpson's diversity index over productive rearrangements. The table comes from immuneACCESS by way of TCRdb, which keeps in-frame sequences with V and J called. Part of the clones is missing from these tables; in studies checked, under half for an unresolved V gene and the rest for unknown reasons. That table furnishes V, J and clone size, whereas the DNA furnished D and trimming. For this sample the table gives some 76,000 clones, of which approximately 81% were detected only once. Roughly 18% of the sample rests with the top ten.

As regards this clone: Which antigen it targets is not known. No much larger clone is present one base from it, and per-base qualities are unavailable.

This sequence was found in a woman aged 60-75 years with acute or convalescent COVID-19. The chain is assembled from TRBV27 and TRBJ1-1, with the D gene call left open. The sample was peripheral blood. The DNA sequence follows: TGTGCCAGCAGGAGTATTAGTGCAGGGAACACTGAAGCTTTCTTT. Translation gives CASRSISAGNTEAFF.